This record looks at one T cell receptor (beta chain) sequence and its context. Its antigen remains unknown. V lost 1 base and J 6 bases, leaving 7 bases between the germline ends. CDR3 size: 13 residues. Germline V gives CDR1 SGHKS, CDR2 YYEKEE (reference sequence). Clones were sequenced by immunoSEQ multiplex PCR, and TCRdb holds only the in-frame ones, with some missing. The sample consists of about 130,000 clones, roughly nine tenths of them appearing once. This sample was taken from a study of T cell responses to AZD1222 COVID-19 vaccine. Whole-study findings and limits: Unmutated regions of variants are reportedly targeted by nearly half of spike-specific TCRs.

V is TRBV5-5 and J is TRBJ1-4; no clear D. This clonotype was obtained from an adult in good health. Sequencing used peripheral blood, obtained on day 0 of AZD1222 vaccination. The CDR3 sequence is CASSLRTHEKLFF. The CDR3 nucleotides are TGTGCCAGCAGCTTGAGGACTCATGAAAAACTGTTTTTT.